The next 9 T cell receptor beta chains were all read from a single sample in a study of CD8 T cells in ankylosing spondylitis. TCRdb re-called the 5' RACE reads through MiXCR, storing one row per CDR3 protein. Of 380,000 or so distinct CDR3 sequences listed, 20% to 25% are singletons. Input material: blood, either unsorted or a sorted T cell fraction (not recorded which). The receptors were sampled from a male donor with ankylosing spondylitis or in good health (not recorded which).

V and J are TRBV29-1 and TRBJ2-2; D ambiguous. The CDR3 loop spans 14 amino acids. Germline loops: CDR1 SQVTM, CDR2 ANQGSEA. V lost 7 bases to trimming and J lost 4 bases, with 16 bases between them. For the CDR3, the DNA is TGCAGCGGGGTTGTCGCCCTGGGCACCGGGGAGCTGTTTTTT. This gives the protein CSGVVALGTGELFF.

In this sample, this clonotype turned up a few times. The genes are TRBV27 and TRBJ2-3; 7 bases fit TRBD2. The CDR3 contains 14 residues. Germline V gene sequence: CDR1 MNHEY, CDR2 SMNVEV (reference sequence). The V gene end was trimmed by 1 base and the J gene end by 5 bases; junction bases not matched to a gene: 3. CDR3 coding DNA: TGTGCCAGCAGTTTATTGCGGGGGTTAGATACGCAGTATTTT. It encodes CASSLLRGLDTQYF.

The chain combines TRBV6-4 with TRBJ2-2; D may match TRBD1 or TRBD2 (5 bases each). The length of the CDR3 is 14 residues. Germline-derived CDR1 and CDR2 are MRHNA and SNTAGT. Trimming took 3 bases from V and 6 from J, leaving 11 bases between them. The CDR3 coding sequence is TGTGCCAGCAGTGATGAGGGGCCCGCCGGGGAGCTGTTTTTT. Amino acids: CASSDEGPAGELFF.

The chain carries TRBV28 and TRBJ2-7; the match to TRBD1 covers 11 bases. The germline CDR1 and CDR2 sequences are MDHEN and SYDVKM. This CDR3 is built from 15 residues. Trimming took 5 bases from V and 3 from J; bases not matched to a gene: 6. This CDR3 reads CASSKGTGGIYEQYF. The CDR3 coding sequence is TGTGCCAGCAGTAAAGGGACAGGGGGGATCTACGAGCAGTACTTC. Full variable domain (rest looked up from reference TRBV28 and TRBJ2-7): DVKVTQSSRYLVKRTGEKVFLECVQDMDHENMFWYRQDPGLGLRLIYFSYDVKMKEKGDIPEGYSVSREKKERFSLILESASTNQTSMYLCASSKGTGGIYEQYFGPGTRLTVT.

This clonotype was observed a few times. The CDR3 is CAISRTEAGFYGYTF. Here the CDR3 DNA reads TGTGCCATCAGCCGGACAGAGGCTGGATTCTATGGCTACACCTTC. The V and J genes are TRBV10-3 and TRBJ1-2; D possibly corresponds to TRBD1 (6 bases). V lost 6 bases and J lost 4, with 18 bases in between. The CDR3 loop spans 15 amino acids. Per germline, CDR1 ENHRY and CDR2 SYGVKD.

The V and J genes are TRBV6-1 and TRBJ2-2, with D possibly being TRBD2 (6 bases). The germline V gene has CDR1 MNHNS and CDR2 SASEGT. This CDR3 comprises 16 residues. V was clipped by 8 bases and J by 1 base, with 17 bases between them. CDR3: CASWGEGLQNTGELFF. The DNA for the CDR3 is TGTGCCAGCTGGGGTGAAGGACTACAGAACACCGGGGAGCTGTTTTTT.

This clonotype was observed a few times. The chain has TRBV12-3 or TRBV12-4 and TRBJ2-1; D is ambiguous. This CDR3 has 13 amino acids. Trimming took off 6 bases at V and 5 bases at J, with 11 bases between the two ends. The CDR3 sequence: CASSAVGDNEQFF. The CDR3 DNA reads TGTGCCAGCAGCGCCGTAGGCGACAATGAGCAGTTCTTC.

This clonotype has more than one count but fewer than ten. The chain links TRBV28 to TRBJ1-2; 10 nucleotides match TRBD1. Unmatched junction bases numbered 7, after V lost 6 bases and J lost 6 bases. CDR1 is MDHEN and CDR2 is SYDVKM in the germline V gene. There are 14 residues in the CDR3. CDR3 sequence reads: CASSPLGTGDGYTF. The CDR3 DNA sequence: TGTGCCAGCAGCCCACTGGGGACAGGGGATGGCTACACCTTC.

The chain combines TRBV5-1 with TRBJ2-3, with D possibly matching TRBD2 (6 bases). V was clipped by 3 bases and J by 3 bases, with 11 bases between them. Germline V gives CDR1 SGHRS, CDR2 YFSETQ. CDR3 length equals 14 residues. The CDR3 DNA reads TGCGCCAGCAGCTCGGGACTGCTGACAGATACGCAGTATTTT. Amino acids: CASSSGLLTDTQYF.